A single sample gave rise to the 26 T cell receptor beta chains below, sequenced in a study of PD-L1 blockade in urothelial cancer. Documented time point: pretreatment peripheral blood. TCRdb's copy holds only in-frame clones and misses some; the assay was immunoSEQ multiplex PCR. This sample has fewer than 40,000 clones, with just over 90% found just once. The sequences come from PBMCs, collected around atezolizumab (anti-PD-L1) treatment. The receptors come from a woman aged 55-70 years with urothelial cancer.

The table lists this clone with a count of one. This sequence joins TRBV11-2 and TRBJ2-3; TRBD1 is a possible D gene (5 bases). Germline V gives CDR1 SGHAT, CDR2 FQNNGV. This CDR3 has 13 amino acids. Trimming cost V 1 base and J 6 bases, with 8 bases left between them. CDR3 sequence (DNA): TGTGCCAGCAGCTTAGGAGCAGGGGATACGCAGTATTTT. Encoded protein: CASSLGAGDTQYF.

CDR3 loop: CASSKAGTGFNEQFF. CDR3 in DNA: TGTGCCAGCAGCAAAGCCGGGACAGGGTTCAATGAGCAGTTCTTC. The chain carries TRBV28 and TRBJ2-1, with 9 bases fitting TRBD1. This CDR3 is built from 15 residues. CDR1 and CDR2 from the germline V gene are MDHEN and SYDVKM. The V segment lost 6 bases and the J segment 6 bases; nucleotides outside the gene matches: 9.

The rearrangement uses TRBV28 and TRBJ1-5; 7 bases agree with TRBD1. The CDR3 loop spans 15 amino acids. The germline V gene has CDR1 MDHEN and CDR2 SYDVKM. Losses at the gene ends were 2 bases for V and 5 bases for J; bases not matched to a gene: 6. CDR3 loop: CASSLIFTGDQPQHF. CDR3 bases: TGTGCCAGCAGTTTAATCTTTACAGGGGATCAGCCCCAGCATTTT.

A single count supports this clone. The genes are TRBV18 and TRBJ2-7; 11 bases are shared with TRBD2. With V trimmed by 1 base and J by 6 bases, 8 bases remained unmatched. The germline CDR1 and CDR2 sequences are KGHSH and LQKENI. The CDR3 consists of 16 residues. The CDR3 is CASSPRGLAGGREQYF. The CDR3 DNA reads as TGTGCCAGCTCACCACGGGGGCTAGCGGGAGGCCGCGAGCAGTACTTC.

This clone showed up just once. The chain uses TRBV27 and TRBJ2-7; 11 bases fit TRBD1. The J segment lost 1 base and the V segment lost 6 bases, leaving 11 bases of the junction unmatched. The CDR3 has 17 residues. Germline values: CDR1 MNHEY, CDR2 SMNVEV (reference sequence). Here the CDR3 reads CASRDRGLAVGSYEQYF. In DNA, the CDR3 is TGTGCCAGCAGGGACAGGGGGCTTGCGGTCGGGTCCTACGAGCAGTACTTC.

The V call is TRBV7-9, the J call TRBJ2-7, with D possibly TRBD1 on 6 matching bases. This CDR3 spans 15 amino acids. Trimming shortened V by 5 bases and J by 0 bases, and 14 bases separated the two germline ends. Germline CDR1 and CDR2: SEHNR and FQNEAQ (reference sequence). The CDR3 loop reads CASSPGTRASYEQYF. The CDR3 region has the DNA TGTGCCAGCAGCCCAGGGACACGGGCCTCCTACGAGCAGTACTTC.

The chain employs TRBV1 and TRBJ1-2; TRBD1, as called in the table, went unchecked against the DNA. TRBV1 is annotated as a pseudogene. The CDR3 extends over 15 amino acids. The CDR3 sequence: CTSSCHDKSVYGYTF. The CDR3 bases are TGCACCAGCAGTTGCCACGACAAGTCTGTCTATGGCTACACCTTC.

The V and J genes are TRBV11-3 and TRBJ2-1; D might be TRBD2 (5 bases). V was cut by 5 bases and J by 13 bases, with 27 bases left in between. This CDR3 has 16 residues. Germline-derived CDR1 and CDR2 are SGHNT and YENEEA. In DNA form, the CDR3 reads TGTGCCAGCAGCCACGGGATTACGGGTGGGAGTCCCCAACAGTTCTTC. As protein: CASSHGITGGSPQQFF.

The chain has TRBV21-1 and TRBJ1-2; the table's D call, TRBD1, was not checked against the DNA. TRBV21-1 corresponds to a pseudogene. The CDR3 loop spans 16 amino acids. The CDR3 region has the DNA TGTGCCAGCAGCAAGAATGTGGTTGAGGGGGCCTATGGCTACACCTTC. Its translation: CASSKNVVEGAYGYTF.

This rearrangement joins TRBV4-1 to TRBJ2-7; 9 nucleotides agree with TRBD1. Germline V gene lookup returns CDR1 MGHRA and CDR2 YSYEKL. This CDR3 comprises 14 residues. The V segment lost 6 bases and the J segment 0 bases; nucleotides outside the gene matches: 3. CDR3 protein: CASRTGQGSYEQYF. The CDR3 bases are TGCGCCAGCAGGACGGGACAGGGCTCCTACGAGCAGTACTTC.

With regard to this clone: At one end the junction does not follow the germline gene, possibly because of a read error. V usage is TRBV18 and J usage is TRBJ2-1; D not certain. This CDR3 contains 13 residues. The germline gives CDR1 KGHSH, CDR2 LQKENI. CDR3 protein: CASSSPLTMMQFF. The DNA of the CDR3 is TGTGCCAGCTCATCACCTCTTACAATGATGCAGTTCTTC.

The chain joins TRBV28 to TRBJ1-5; D unclear. Trimming took 5 bases from V and 2 from J, leaving 13 bases between them. The CDR3 has 15 amino acids. Per the germline V gene, CDR1 is MDHEN and CDR2 is SYDVKM. The CDR3 DNA reads TGTGCCAGCAGTCCTTACGGGATGGGCAATCAGCCCCAGCATTTT. It specifies CASSPYGMGNQPQHF.

V usage is TRBV4-3 and J usage is TRBJ2-1; 11 bases map to TRBD2. CDR3 length: 16 residues. V shed 3 bases, J shed 8 bases, and the junction held 9 bases outside the gene matches. Germline V gene lookup returns CDR1 LGHNA and CDR2 YSLEER. CDR3 bases: TGCGCCAGCAGCCAGTACACTAGCGGGAGTGAGGATGAGCAGTTCTTC. Translating it yields CASSQYTSGSEDEQFF.

CDR3: CASSPAGGGNTIYF. The DNA for the CDR3 is TGTGCCAGCAGCCCGGCTGGCGGTGGAAACACCATATATTTT. The chain employs TRBV9 and TRBJ1-3; no clear D. V dropped 4 bases and J dropped 3 bases, with 11 bases sitting between them. The CDR3 is made up of 14 amino acids. From germline, CDR1 is SGDLS and CDR2 YYNGEE.

The CDR3 loop reads CASSPRGTANYGYTF. The CDR3 DNA reads TGTGCCAGCAGCCCCCGCGGGACAGCCAACTATGGCTACACCTTC. The V gene is TRBV4-2, the J gene TRBJ1-2; 7 bases match TRBD1. In germline, CDR1 is LGHNA, CDR2 YNFKEQ. Losses at the gene ends were 4 bases for V and 2 bases for J; bases not matched to a gene: 7. The CDR3 contains 15 residues.

This chain uses TRBV11-2 with TRBJ2-2; 9 nucleotides match TRBD1. The CDR3 covers 16 residues. CDR1 is SGHAT, CDR2 FQNNGV, per germline. Trimming at V came to 2 bases and at J to 6 bases, leaving 7 bases not matched to a gene. DNA of the CDR3: TGTGCCAGCAGCTTACAGGGGACAGGGCCGTCCGGGGAGCTGTTTTTT. This codes for CASSLQGTGPSGELFF.

The chain carries TRBV9 and TRBJ2-7; tentative D call: TRBD2 (5 bases). Germline CDR1 is SGDLS and CDR2 is YYNGEE. Trimming took 0 bases from V and 0 from J, leaving 10 bases between them. The CDR3 has 15 amino acids. The CDR3 DNA sequence: TGTGCCAGCAGCGTAGGGGGAGAGAGCTCCTACGAGCAGTACTTC. It codes for CASSVGGESSYEQYF.

The chain links TRBV5-5 to TRBJ2-7; 10 nucleotides line up with TRBD2. With V trimmed by 2 bases and J by 5 bases, 7 bases remained unmatched. Germline V gives CDR1 SGHKS, CDR2 YYEKEE (reference sequence). The CDR3 contains 15 residues. The CDR3 DNA is TGTGCCAGCAGCTTTCTAGCGGGAGCGTTCGACGAGCAGTACTTC. As protein: CASSFLAGAFDEQYF.

The chain carries TRBV7-8 and TRBJ1-2, with D hard to call. Germline CDR1 SGHVS, CDR2 FQNEAQ. The V end lost 4 bases, the J end lost 4 bases, and 13 bases lay between the germline ends. CDR3 length equals 14 residues. The CDR3 spells CASSSIFTGYGYTF. The CDR3 nucleotides read TGTGCCAGCAGCTCAATTTTCACGGGCTATGGCTACACCTTC.

The CDR3 DNA reads as TGTGCCAGCAGCCCCTCCGAGGGGGCGCACGAGCAGTACTTC. Its translation: CASSPSEGAHEQYF. This rearrangement joins TRBV6-4 to TRBJ2-7, with 7 bases fitting TRBD1. The CDR3 extends over 14 amino acids. Germline CDR1 MRHNA, CDR2 SNTAGT. V lost 6 bases to trimming and J lost 5 bases; unmatched junction nucleotides: 10.

V usage is TRBV18 and J usage is TRBJ2-7; no firm D call. The CDR3 consists of 21 residues. CDR1 and CDR2 from the germline V gene are KGHSH and LQKENI. V shed 3 bases and J shed 0 bases, with 30 bases lying between them. CDR3 sequence: CASSPPLLAGRTESLSYEQYF. The CDR3 DNA reads TGTGCCAGCTCACCCCCCCTTTTGGCAGGCCGAACTGAAAGCCTCTCCTACGAGCAGTACTTC.

The CDR3 bases are TGTGCCAGCAGCTTACGAACCGGGACAGGGTCCCTCGAGCAGTACTTC. Its translation: CASSLRTGTGSLEQYF. This chain joins TRBV11-3 and TRBJ2-7; 9 nucleotides match TRBD1. The J segment lost 6 bases and the V segment lost 2 bases, leaving 11 bases of the junction unmatched. This CDR3 spans 16 amino acids. In germline, CDR1 is SGHNT, CDR2 YENEEA.

CDR3 coding DNA: TGTGCCAGCAGAGTCGCGGGAAACACTGAAGCTTTCTTT. The encoded protein is CASRVAGNTEAFF. The V and J genes are TRBV28 and TRBJ1-1; D ambiguous. The CDR3 contains 13 residues. V was shortened by 6 bases and J by 2 bases, with 10 bases between the two germline ends. Germline V gives CDR1 MDHEN, CDR2 SYDVKM.

As DNA, the CDR3 is TGTGCCAGCAGCTTAGCTTTGGGGAGGGACACTGAAGCTTTCTTT. Its protein product is CASSLALGRDTEAFF. This chain links TRBV11-2 with TRBJ1-1; D remains ambiguous. Trimming left V 1 base short and J 3 bases short, with 12 bases between. This CDR3 comprises 15 residues. Germline-derived CDR1 and CDR2 are SGHAT and FQNNGV.

V is TRBV28 and J is TRBJ2-6, with a tentative D call TRBD2 (6 bases). The germline V gene encodes CDR1 MDHEN and CDR2 SYDVKM. The CDR3 contains 17 residues. V was cut by 5 bases and J by 0 bases, with 14 bases left in between. The DNA for the CDR3 is TGTGCCAGCAGTCGGCGAGCGGGCAACTCTGGGGCCAACGTCCTGACTTTC. Amino acid sequence: CASSRRAGNSGANVLTF.

The chain has TRBV9 and TRBJ2-7; the D gene is possibly TRBD2 (5 bases). The germline gives CDR1 SGDLS, CDR2 YYNGEE. The V gene lost 1 base and the J gene lost 6 bases, with 20 bases spanning the gap. This CDR3 is 16 amino acids long. CDR3 DNA: TGTGCCAGCAGCGTACCCGGGCGCCCCCCGGAGGTCGAGCAGTACTTC. Translation gives CASSVPGRPPEVEQYF.